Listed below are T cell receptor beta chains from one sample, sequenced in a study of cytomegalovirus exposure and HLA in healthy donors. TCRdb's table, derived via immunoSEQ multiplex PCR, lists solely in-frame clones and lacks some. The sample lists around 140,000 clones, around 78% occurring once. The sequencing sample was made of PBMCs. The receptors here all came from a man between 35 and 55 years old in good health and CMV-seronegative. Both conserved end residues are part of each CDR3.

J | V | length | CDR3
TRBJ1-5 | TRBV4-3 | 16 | CASSQDWAGDNQPQHF
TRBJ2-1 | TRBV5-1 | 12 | CASRTSYNEQFF
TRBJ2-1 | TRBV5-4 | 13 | CASSPWTGNEQFF
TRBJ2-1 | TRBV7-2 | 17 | CASSLAGRRSSYNEQFF
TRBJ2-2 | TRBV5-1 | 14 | CASSPYSNTGELFF
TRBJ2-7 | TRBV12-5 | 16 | CASGKSGGGRIDEQYF
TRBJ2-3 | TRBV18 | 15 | CASSPSRDRGGTQYF
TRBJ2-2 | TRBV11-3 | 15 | CASSPRTGYTGELFF
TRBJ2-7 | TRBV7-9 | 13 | CASSSRENYEQYF
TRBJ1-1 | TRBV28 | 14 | CASSFSQHNTEAFF
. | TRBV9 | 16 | CASSVAGTGVVYEQYF
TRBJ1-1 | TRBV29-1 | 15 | CSVRQGALENTEAFF
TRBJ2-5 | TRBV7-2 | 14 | CASSPRTGTRDGYF
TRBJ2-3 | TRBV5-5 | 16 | CASSNTGQGSADTQYF
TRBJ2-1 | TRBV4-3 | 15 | CASSQFDSSYNEQFF
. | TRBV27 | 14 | CASSREGRSYEQYF